The clone carrying this T cell receptor beta chain was detected many times. Each CDR3 protein gets one entry after TCRdb re-called the 5' RACE reads with MiXCR. The sample lists over 200,000 distinct CDR3 sequences; under 8.5% were seen once. This specimen comes from a study of identical twins. CDR3 size: 15 residues. Losses at the gene ends were 3 bases for V and 6 bases for J; bases not matched to a gene: 8. Germline V gene sequence: CDR1 SGHAT, CDR2 FQNNGV. A further study also used this sample, focusing on T cells expressing NK-cell markers.

The chain recombines TRBV11-2 with TRBJ2-3; 8 bases align to TRBD2. This clonotype was obtained from a woman under 30 in good health. Specimen: CD8+ T cells sorted from blood. The CDR3 is CASSFFGRVTDTQYF. The CDR3, as DNA: TGTGCCAGCAGCTTCTTCGGGAGGGTGACCGATACGCAGTATTTT.